This paragraph covers one TCR beta chain sequence. The data originate from a study of control samples from healthy donors and cancer patients. V lost 1 base and J 4 bases, leaving 5 bases between the germline ends. Germline CDR1 and CDR2: SGHAT and FQNNGV. CDR3 length: 13 residues. Data came from immunoSEQ multiplex PCR; TCRdb stores just in-frame clones and leaves some out. The sample lists fewer than 70,000 clones, roughly 92% occurring once. The clonotype comes from a man aged 25 to 40 in good health. J is TRBJ1-5 and V is TRBV11-2; D is ambiguous. Specimen: blood. CDR3 nucleotide sequence: TGTGCCAGCAGCTTAGCCCCAAATCAGCCCCAGCATTTT. Translated: CASSLAPNQPQHF.